The source of this TCR beta chain is a study of technical replicates of blood from several donors. Germline CDR1 SGHTA, CDR2 FQGTGA. This CDR3 comprises 14 residues. V dropped 5 bases and J dropped 1 base, with 11 bases sitting between them. Sequenced by immunoSEQ multiplex PCR; TCRdb stores in-frame clones only, minus some. Here the sample spans around 100,000 clones, 95% to 96% being singletons. This chain uses TRBV7-3 with TRBJ1-1, with D unresolved. The sequencing input was T cells isolated from PBMCs. The clonotype comes from a human donor in good health. Here the CDR3 DNA reads TGTGCCAGCAGCCGGGAAGGGAAGAACACTGAAGCTTTCTTT. This codes for CASSREGKNTEAFF.